The clone carrying this T cell receptor beta chain was seen ten or more times. The antigen remains unidentified. This record belongs to a study of blood T cells in healthy people across ages. The study, taken as a whole, reports: A greater number of naive CD4+ cells and higher diversity distinguished long-lived donors from aged donors. Unsorted PBMCs blocked a conclusive comparison of naive and antigen-experienced cells.

The length of the CDR3 is 13 residues. V shed 5 bases and J 6 bases; nucleotides not matched to a gene: 5. Germline assignment: CDR1 SNHLY and CDR2 FYNNEI. Primers used in a second PCR of roughly 7 to 11 cycles were a sample-barcoded 5' primer and a J-beta primer mix. TCRdb analysed the 5' RACE reads with MiXCR anew, one entry per CDR3 protein. This repertoire shows fewer than 950,000 distinct CDR3 sequences, about 34% found once; its top ten account for approximately 12%. The donors, healthy Caucasians from Russia, were aged roughly 6 to 100. The draw of peripheral blood yielded approximately 10 milliliters from each donor.

The receptor was derived from a young man in good health. Sequenced input: blood. The chain is built from TRBV2 and TRBJ2-3; TRBD2 matches 7 bases. The CDR3 region is CASSPGLVDTQYF. DNA for the CDR3: TGTGCCAGCAGTCCCGGACTAGTCGATACGCAGTATTTT.